This record looks at one T cell receptor (delta chain) sequence and its context. This clone may be a read error of a much larger clone one base away. V shed 2 bases and J shed 0 bases, with 34 bases lying between them. CDR1 and CDR2 (germline): TSWWSYY, QGS. There are 23 residues in the CDR3. TCRdb reanalysed the reads via CATT. Of thousands of delta-chain clones detected, about 1.6% appear once; the ten largest clones hold approximately 35%. The data belong to a study of gamma-delta chains in newborns, infants, children. Overall study: Polyclonal expansion of innate γδ T cells after birth follows microbial exposure.

The sequencing sample was made of blood. This sequence joins TRDV1 and TRDJ1; a weak D match, TRDD3 (6 bases). The receptor's source is a child who was a newborn, infant or young child, either healthy, febrile or measles-vaccinated (not recorded which). The CDR3 region has the DNA TGTGCTCTTGGGGAAGAACTTCGACCGTACTGGGTGATGCTATACCCCTACACCGATAAACTCATCTTT. The encoded protein is CALGEELRPYWVMLYPYTDKLIF.